This T cell receptor (beta chain) was recovered during a study of blood T cell repertoires in COVID-19. Study in general: Each recovered donor of Cohort 3 presented with two negative PCRs, clearance, or symptom resolution. The samples span acute and convalescent COVID-19 from the United States, Italy and Spain.

This table comes from immunoSEQ multiplex PCR, and its TCRdb copy is limited to in-frame clones, with some not included. The table lists over 250,000 clones, 88% of them singletons. In terms of age and location, participants ranged from about 18 to 95 years and lived in 24 US areas. Participants' reported clinical history set cohort assignment. This CDR3 contains 13 residues. Trimming removed 4 bases from V and 1 base from J; junction bases left unmatched: 3. From germline, CDR1 is GTSNPN and CDR2 SVGIG (reference sequence). V and J are TRBV30 and TRBJ1-1; 7 nucleotides align to TRBD1. The receptor comes from a woman in her fifties or sixties in a cohort exposed to, infected with or recovered from COVID-19 (not recorded which). Sequencing was carried out using PBMCs or T cells enriched from blood (not recorded which). The CDR3 loop is CAWTTGPNTEAFF. The CDR3 nucleotides read TGTGCCTGGACGACAGGGCCGAACACTGAAGCTTTCTTT.